These 9 T cell receptor beta chains were all obtained from the same sample, sequenced in a study of blood T cell repertoires in COVID-19. Produced via immunoSEQ multiplex PCR; TCRdb's table is partial and in-frame only. The sample records about 69,000 clones, around 85% being singletons. The specimen sequenced was peripheral blood. The receptors were sampled from a middle-aged man with COVID-19, enrolled during active disease.

The rearrangement uses TRBV25-1 and TRBJ2-5; TRBD1 matches 10 bases. CDR3 length: 15 amino acids. Germline values: CDR1 MGHDK, CDR2 SYGVNS. The junction had 3 bases not matched to a gene; V was cut back by 3 bases and J by 2 bases. The CDR3 nucleotides read TGTGCCAGCAGTGAGGCGGGACAGGGGCAAGAGACCCAGTACTTC. Translating gives CASSEAGQGQETQYF.

This clone was observed a few times. The V call is TRBV5-1, the J call TRBJ2-7, with D maybe TRBD2 (5 bases). The CDR3 is 14 amino acids. The germline V and J ends were trimmed by 4 bases and 2 bases, with 13 bases remaining between them. In germline, CDR1 is SGHRS, CDR2 YFSETQ. The CDR3 sequence: CASSSKEVPYEQYF. In DNA, the CDR3 is TGCGCCAGCAGCAGTAAGGAGGTCCCCTACGAGCAGTACTTC. The full variable domain, in which reference TRBV5-1 and TRBJ2-7 provide the parts outside the CDR3, is KAGVTQTPRYLIKTRGQQVTLSCSPISGHRSVSWYQQTPGQGLQFLFEYFSETQRNKGNFPGRFSGRQFSNSRSEMNVSTLELGDSALYLCASSSKEVPYEQYFGPGTRLTVT.

This chain joins TRBV30 and TRBJ2-3; weak D call: TRBD2 (5 bases). The germline V and J ends were trimmed by 3 bases and 4 bases, with 11 bases remaining between them. Germline V lookup: CDR1 GTSNPN, CDR2 SVGIG (reference sequence). There are 13 residues in the CDR3. The CDR3: CAWRGSPADTQYF. Here the CDR3 DNA reads TGTGCCTGGAGGGGGAGTCCTGCAGATACGCAGTATTTT.

The J gene is TRBJ2-1, the V gene TRBV7-2; D may be TRBD2 (6 bases). Germline V CDR1 and CDR2: SGHTA, FQGNSA. The CDR3 loop spans 13 amino acids. Trimming removed 3 bases from V and 5 bases from J, with 8 bases in between. The CDR3 nucleotides read TGTGCCAGCAGCTTGACTAGTAACAATGAGCAGTTCTTC. Its protein is CASSLTSNNEQFF.

This chain joins TRBV6-5 and TRBJ1-2; TRBD1 might be the D (6 bases). V dropped 5 bases and J dropped 7 bases, with 11 bases sitting between them. Germline V CDR1 and CDR2: MNHEY, SVGAGI. There are 12 residues in the CDR3. DNA for the CDR3: TGTGCCAGCAGTACTACGACAGGTGGCTACACCTTC. Translating it yields CASSTTTGGYTF.

The rearrangement uses TRBV11-3 and TRBJ2-1; maybe TRBD2 (5 bases). The length of the CDR3 is 14 residues. The V gene lost 5 bases and the J gene lost 2 bases, with 10 bases spanning the gap. Germline assignment: CDR1 SGHNT and CDR2 YENEEA. CDR3 in amino acids: CASSGAATYNEQFF. The CDR3 bases are TGTGCCAGCAGCGGAGCGGCGACCTACAATGAGCAGTTCTTC.

This rearrangement joins TRBV2 to TRBJ1-1, with unresolved D. CDR3 length: 11 amino acids. Germline CDR1 is SNHLY and CDR2 is FYNNEI. V was shortened by 3 bases and J by 9 bases, with 8 bases between the two germline ends. CDR3 loop: CASSDHSQAFF. CDR3 DNA sequence: TGTGCCAGCAGTGATCACAGCCAAGCTTTCTTT. Variable domain in full (rest from reference TRBV2 and TRBJ1-1): EPEVTQTPSHQVTQMGQEVILRCVPISNHLYFYWYRQILGQKVEFLVSFYNNEISEKSEIFDDQFSVERPDGSNFTLKIRSTKLEDSAMYFCASSDHSQAFFGQGTRLTVV.

The chain uses TRBV5-6 and TRBJ2-3; 9 bases map to TRBD1. Unmatched junction bases numbered 11, after V lost 3 bases and J lost 3 bases. The germline V gene encodes CDR1 SGHDT and CDR2 YYEEEE. This CDR3 contains 17 residues. This CDR3 reads CASSYFGPGQGTDTQYF. The CDR3 nucleotides are TGTGCCAGCAGCTACTTTGGGCCGGGACAGGGAACAGATACGCAGTATTTT.

The chain employs TRBV29-1 and TRBJ1-2, with D unclear. The germline V gene has CDR1 SQVTM and CDR2 ANQGSEA. Trimming shortened V by 3 bases and J by 8 bases, and 13 bases separated the two germline ends. CDR3 length equals 12 residues. DNA of the CDR3: TGCAGCGTTGAGCAATTGTGGGAGGGCTACACCTTC. Amino acids: CSVEQLWEGYTF.